This paragraph covers one TCR beta chain sequence. What it binds is not known. This record belongs to a study of cytomegalovirus exposure and HLA in healthy donors. Looking at the study overall: Among the roughly 370 genotyped donors, 70% to 90% were placed in the Caucasian-associated ancestry cluster. Study results and limitations: The study found most TCR sequences rare, yet found some public TCRs in many donors. A prior analysis recorded that most TCR beta V segments were productive about 87% or about 30% of the time. Common viral pathogens seemed to be connected with several of the most significant clusters, according to a later analysis.

The PCR was carried out with 60 Vbeta primers and 13 Jbeta primers. The protocol was immunoSEQ multiplex PCR, while the TCRdb copy is restricted to in-frame clones and leaves out a portion. The sample holds approximately 140,000 clones, roughly 80% seen once. Sequenced sample: PBMCs. The TCR originated in a middle-aged woman in good health and CMV-seropositive.

CDR3 loop: CASSRNSAGDSEAFF. DNA of the CDR3: TGTGCCAGCAGTCGGAATTCGGCGGGGGACTCTGAAGCTTTCTTT. The chain employs TRBV6-6 and TRBJ1-1; perhaps TRBD1 as D (5 bases). The CDR3 is 15 amino acids. V was trimmed by 5 bases and J by 6 bases, leaving 19 bases between them. CDR1 MNHNY and CDR2 SVGAGI come from the germline V gene (reference sequence).